The next 26 T cell receptor beta chains were all read from a single sample in a study of T cell changes during pregnancy in multiple sclerosis. TCRdb keeps only in-frame clones here, not all; method: immunoSEQ multiplex PCR. The sample lists about 70,000 clones, approximately 92% occurring once. The material was CD8+ T cells from peripheral blood mononuclear cells, obtained in the third trimester of pregnancy. All receptors derive from a female donor in good health, enrolled as a control in a pregnancy study.

In its sample, this clone was seen once. The V and J genes are TRBV10-3 and TRBJ2-2, with D uncertain. With 3 bases removed from V and 1 base from J, the gap between germline ends came to 15 bases. Germline V gene sequence: CDR1 ENHRY, CDR2 SYGVKD. The CDR3 loop spans 17 amino acids. The CDR3 nucleotides read TGTGCCATCAGTGAACCTACCGAGCCCGAGAACACCGGGGAGCTGTTTTTT. This gives the protein CAISEPTEPENTGELFF.

This chain connects TRBV7-9 to TRBJ2-7; no definite D call. The CDR3 is made up of 15 amino acids. CDR1 is SEHNR and CDR2 is FQNEAQ in the germline V gene (reference sequence). V was shortened by 5 bases and J by 0 bases, with 14 bases between the two germline ends. CDR3 loop: CASSPTGSSSYEQYF. The CDR3 DNA reads as TGTGCCAGCAGCCCAACCGGGTCGAGCTCCTACGAGCAGTACTTC.

The chain joins TRBV11-2 to TRBJ2-1, with D possibly TRBD1 on 5 matching bases. This CDR3 comprises 13 residues. Germline V gene data show CDR1 as SGHAT and CDR2 as FQNNGV. The V and J ends lost 0 bases and 5 bases respectively, with 5 bases between them. The CDR3 DNA reads TGTGCCAGCAGCTTAGAGACAGACAATGAGCAGTTCTTC. It specifies CASSLETDNEQFF.

The gene calls are TRBV2 and TRBJ2-7, with 9 bases matching TRBD1. The CDR3 is made up of 14 amino acids. Germline V gene lookup returns CDR1 SNHLY and CDR2 FYNNEI. The junction had 3 bases not matched to a gene; V was cut back by 4 bases and J by 2 bases. The CDR3 DNA sequence: TGTGCCAGCAGTGCACGGGACAGGGCCTACGAGCAGTACTTC. It codes for CASSARDRAYEQYF.

The CDR3 loop reads CASSQERRGNTEAFF. CDR3 DNA sequence: TGCGCCAGCAGCCAAGAGCGACGGGGAAACACTGAAGCTTTCTTT. The V call is TRBV4-3, the J call TRBJ1-1; D ambiguous. CDR3 size: 15 residues. Per germline, CDR1 LGHNA and CDR2 YSLEER. V was pared by 0 bases and J by 2 bases, with 10 bases between.

The rearrangement uses TRBV5-1 and TRBJ1-1; D is unresolved. The germline V gene encodes CDR1 SGHRS and CDR2 YFSETQ. There are 14 residues in the CDR3. V lost 0 bases and J lost 1, with 7 bases in between. Here the CDR3 reads CASSLDPGNTEAFF. CDR3 nucleotides: TGCGCCAGCAGCTTGGACCCGGGGAACACTGAAGCTTTCTTT.

V and J are TRBV27 and TRBJ2-5; the match to TRBD1 covers 11 bases. From germline, CDR1 is MNHEY and CDR2 SMNVEV (reference sequence). V lost 4 bases to trimming and J lost 4 bases; unmatched junction nucleotides: 5. CDR3 length: 15 amino acids. CDR3 sequence (DNA): TGTGCCAGCAGTTCCGGGACAGGGGGTCGAGAGACCCAGTACTTC. It yields the protein CASSSGTGGRETQYF.

V gene TRBV4-3 combines with J gene TRBJ2-7; 7 nucleotides match TRBD2. The V gene's germline CDR1 is LGHNA and CDR2 YSLEER. The ends lost 4 bases at V and 2 bases at J; junction bases unmatched: 5. The CDR3 is 14 residues long. CDR3 protein: CASSPGLQPYEQYF. CDR3 nucleotide sequence: TGCGCCAGCAGCCCGGGACTACAACCCTACGAGCAGTACTTC.

The chain joins TRBV7-8 to TRBJ2-7; a possible D gene is TRBD2 (6 bases). The germline gives CDR1 SGHVS, CDR2 FQNEAQ. V lost 5 bases to trimming and J lost 0 bases, with 11 bases between them. This CDR3 is 14 amino acids long. The CDR3 sequence: CASSLGRDSYEQYF. DNA of the CDR3: TGTGCCAGCAGCCTCGGGCGGGACTCCTACGAGCAGTACTTC.

This rearrangement joins TRBV18 to TRBJ1-2; 7 bases fit TRBD1. Trimming took 0 bases from V and 10 from J; bases not matched to a gene: 8. This CDR3 has 14 amino acids. Germline CDR1 reads KGHSH; CDR2 reads LQKENI. The CDR3 protein is CASSPPIQGQFYTF. CDR3 nucleotide sequence: TGTGCCAGCTCACCACCGATACAGGGACAGTTCTACACCTTC.

V usage is TRBV7-2 and J usage is TRBJ2-7, with 8 bases lining up with TRBD2. Germline CDR1 reads SGHTA; CDR2 reads FQGNSA. The CDR3 covers 15 residues. With V trimmed by 5 bases and J by 2 bases, 8 bases remained unmatched. CDR3 loop: CASSQSRGGAYEQYF. The CDR3, as DNA: TGTGCCAGCAGCCAAAGCCGGGGGGGAGCCTACGAGCAGTACTTC.

The rearrangement links TRBV4-1 to TRBJ2-1, with 14 bases matching TRBD2. V trimming: 2 bases; J trimming: 9 bases; junction bases outside the gene matches: 6. This CDR3 comprises 16 residues. Per germline, CDR1 MGHRA and CDR2 YSYEKL. The CDR3: CASSQTTSGGAGEQFF. The CDR3 bases are TGCGCCAGCAGCCAAACGACTAGCGGGGGGGCTGGTGAGCAGTTCTTC.

This rearrangement joins TRBV4-1 to TRBJ2-3; TRBD2 matches 13 bases. Germline-derived CDR1 and CDR2 are MGHRA and YSYEKL. There are 18 residues in the CDR3. The V and J ends lost 1 base and 2 bases, in that order; junction bases with no gene match: 6. CDR3 DNA sequence: TGCGCCAGCAGCCAAGGCCCGGGACTAGCGGGGTTCACAGATACGCAGTATTTT. This sequence encodes CASSQGPGLAGFTDTQYF.

The gene calls are TRBV27 and TRBJ1-5; a weak D match, TRBD1 (5 bases). From germline, CDR1 is MNHEY and CDR2 SMNVEV (reference sequence). The V end was cut by 4 bases, the J end by 6 bases, with 16 bases between. The CDR3 spans 15 residues. The chain's CDR3 is CASSSQGMGRQPQHF. CDR3 coding DNA: TGTGCCAGCAGTTCTCAGGGAATGGGGCGTCAGCCCCAGCATTTT.

The chain employs TRBV6-1 and TRBJ2-3; 9 bases are a match to TRBD2. The CDR3 runs 13 residues. CDR1 is MNHNS, CDR2 SASEGT, per germline. V shed 11 bases and J 3 bases; nucleotides not matched to a gene: 6. CDR3 coding DNA: TGTGCCTTCCAGCGGGGGGAAACAGATACGCAGTATTTT. Its translation is CAFQRGETDTQYF.

The J gene is TRBJ1-6, the V gene TRBV9, with TRBD1 matching over 7 bases. This CDR3 comprises 15 residues. From germline, CDR1 is SGDLS and CDR2 YYNGEE. V dropped 0 bases and J dropped 7; count of bases not matched to a gene: 4. CDR3 nucleotides: TGTGCCAGCAGCGTAGGAGGGGGCCTCAATTCACCCCTCCACTTT. Its translation: CASSVGGGLNSPLHF.

This clone was seen a handful of times. This sequence joins TRBV9 and TRBJ1-1, with D uncertain. The CDR3 totals 14 residues. Germline assignment: CDR1 SGDLS and CDR2 YYNGEE. Trimming removed 0 bases at V and 0 bases at J, with 6 bases between. This CDR3 reads CASSVGHMNTEAFF. The CDR3 coding sequence is TGTGCCAGCAGCGTAGGACACATGAACACTGAAGCTTTCTTT.

The V gene is TRBV11-2, the J gene TRBJ2-7; 11 positions agree with TRBD1. V lost 2 bases, J lost 7 bases, and 7 bases stayed unmatched. The germline gives CDR1 SGHAT, CDR2 FQNNGV. This CDR3 spans 15 amino acids. CDR3 nucleotide sequence: TGTGCCAGCAGCTTACGGGACAGGGGGTCGGGTGAGCAGTACTTC. Its translation: CASSLRDRGSGEQYF.

The chain employs TRBV29-1 and TRBJ1-1; D is perhaps TRBD1 (6 bases). The V end was cut by 2 bases, the J end by 6 bases, with 13 bases between. Germline values: CDR1 SQVTM, CDR2 ANQGSEA. This CDR3 is 13 amino acids long. CDR3 in amino acids: CSVERIQGPEAFF. In DNA, the CDR3 is TGCAGCGTTGAACGTATACAGGGACCTGAAGCTTTCTTT.

J is TRBJ1-1 and V is TRBV5-6, with D maybe TRBD1 (5 bases). The V gene lost 2 bases and the J gene lost 3 bases, with 14 bases spanning the gap. From germline, CDR1 is SGHDT and CDR2 YYEEEE. The CDR3 extends over 15 amino acids. CDR3 coding DNA: TGTGCCAGCAGCTTATGGGGCCCGGGGGACACTGAAGCTTTCTTT. It yields the protein CASSLWGPGDTEAFF.

The chain uses TRBV30 and TRBJ2-7; TRBD1 matches 11 bases. V gave up 2 bases and J gave up 5 bases; unmatched junction bases: 5. The CDR3 has 14 amino acids. Germline V gene lookup returns CDR1 GTSNPN and CDR2 SVGIG (reference sequence). The CDR3 region is CAWSLWGQGDEQYF. CDR3 DNA: TGTGCCTGGAGTCTATGGGGACAGGGGGACGAGCAGTACTTC.

This chain links TRBV6-5 with TRBJ1-1; no firm D call. The germline gives CDR1 MNHEY, CDR2 SVGAGI. This CDR3 region has 15 residues. With 0 bases removed from V and 4 bases from J, the gap between germline ends came to 12 bases. The CDR3 reads CASSYSYPDSTEAFF. In DNA, the CDR3 is TGTGCCAGCAGTTACTCGTACCCCGATAGCACTGAAGCTTTCTTT.

V and J are TRBV27 and TRBJ2-7; TRBD2 matches 7 bases. The CDR3 covers 15 residues. Germline V lookup: CDR1 MNHEY, CDR2 SMNVEV (reference sequence). J gave up 7 bases and V 0 bases, and 9 bases lay outside the gene matches. CDR3 protein: CASSLSGDYTREQYF. CDR3 sequence (DNA): TGTGCCAGCAGTTTATCAGGGGACTACACGAGAGAGCAGTACTTC.

J is TRBJ2-1 and V is TRBV7-9; D not certain. This CDR3 is built from 12 residues. Trimming stripped 1 base from V and 6 bases from J, with 4 bases between. Germline CDR1 and CDR2: SEHNR and FQNEAQ (reference sequence). In nucleotides, the CDR3 is TGTGCCAGCAGCTTAGGAGCCAATGAGCAGTTCTTC. Translating gives CASSLGANEQFF.

The chain carries TRBV11-2 and TRBJ2-2, with D perhaps TRBD1 (6 bases). CDR3 length: 17 residues. CDR1 SGHAT and CDR2 FQNNGV come from the germline V gene. V lost 2 bases and J 4 bases, leaving 17 bases between the germline ends. The CDR3 protein is CASSLRELTGTTGELFF. The DNA of the CDR3 is TGTGCCAGCAGCTTAAGGGAGTTAACAGGGACCACCGGGGAGCTGTTTTTT.

The chain recombines TRBV5-6 with TRBJ1-1; TRBD1 might be the D (5 bases). Germline V gives CDR1 SGHDT, CDR2 YYEEEE. Trimming shortened V by 4 bases and J by 4 bases, and 17 bases separated the two germline ends. CDR3 length: 15 residues. CDR3 residues: CASSLIGAGSTEAFF. The CDR3 bases are TGTGCCAGCAGCCTAATTGGGGCGGGGTCCACTGAAGCTTTCTTT.